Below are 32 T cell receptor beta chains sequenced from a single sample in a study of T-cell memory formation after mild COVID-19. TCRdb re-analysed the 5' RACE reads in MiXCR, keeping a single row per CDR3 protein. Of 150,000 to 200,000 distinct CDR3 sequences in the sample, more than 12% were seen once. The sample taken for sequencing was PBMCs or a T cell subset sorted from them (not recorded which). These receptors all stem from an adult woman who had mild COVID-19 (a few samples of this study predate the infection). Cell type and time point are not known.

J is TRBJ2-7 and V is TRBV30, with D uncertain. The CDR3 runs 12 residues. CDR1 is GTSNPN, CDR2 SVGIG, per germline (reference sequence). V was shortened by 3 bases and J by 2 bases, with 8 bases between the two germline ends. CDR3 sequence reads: CAWRGFAYEQYF. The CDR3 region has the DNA TGTGCCTGGAGAGGGTTCGCCTACGAGCAGTACTTC.

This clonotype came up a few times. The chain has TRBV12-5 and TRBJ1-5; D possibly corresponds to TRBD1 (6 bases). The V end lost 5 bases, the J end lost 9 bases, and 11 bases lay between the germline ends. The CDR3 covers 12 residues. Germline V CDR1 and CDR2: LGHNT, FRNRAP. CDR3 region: CASGVQGWPQHF. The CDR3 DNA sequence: TGTGCTAGTGGTGTACAGGGTTGGCCCCAGCATTTT.

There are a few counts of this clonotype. The CDR3 loop is CASSLDRFGGKTGETQYF. The CDR3 coding sequence is TGTGCCAGCAGCTTAGATCGGTTTGGGGGGAAGACAGGAGAGACCCAGTACTTC. The chain combines TRBV11-2 with TRBJ2-5; either TRBD1 or TRBD2 may supply D (6 bases each). CDR1 and CDR2 from the germline V gene are SGHAT and FQNNGV. Trimming took off 0 bases at V and 4 bases at J, with 21 bases between the two ends. The CDR3 runs to 18 residues.

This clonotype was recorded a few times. CDR3 DNA sequence: TGTGCCAGCAGCTTGGCCCTCGGCTCCTACAATGAGCAGTTCTTC. Amino acids: CASSLALGSYNEQFF. This sequence joins TRBV7-2 and TRBJ2-1; D is unresolved. The CDR3 extends over 15 amino acids. The germline gives CDR1 SGHTA, CDR2 FQGNSA. The germline V and J ends were trimmed by 3 bases and 0 bases, with 9 bases remaining between them.

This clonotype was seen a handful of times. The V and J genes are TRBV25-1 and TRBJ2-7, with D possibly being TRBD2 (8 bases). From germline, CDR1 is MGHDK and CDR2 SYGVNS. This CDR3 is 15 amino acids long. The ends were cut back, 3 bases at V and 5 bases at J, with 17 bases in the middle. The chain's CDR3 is CASSDPGRGHNEQYF. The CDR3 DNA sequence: TGTGCCAGCAGTGACCCCGGGAGGGGGCACAACGAGCAGTACTTC.

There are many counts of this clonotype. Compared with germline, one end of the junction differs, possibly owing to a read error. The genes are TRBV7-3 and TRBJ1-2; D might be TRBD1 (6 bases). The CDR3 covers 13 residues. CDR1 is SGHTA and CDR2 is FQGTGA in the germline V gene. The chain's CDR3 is CASSLGQGYGYTF. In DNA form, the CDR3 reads TGCGCCAGCAGCTTGGGGCAGGGGTATGGCTACACCTTC.

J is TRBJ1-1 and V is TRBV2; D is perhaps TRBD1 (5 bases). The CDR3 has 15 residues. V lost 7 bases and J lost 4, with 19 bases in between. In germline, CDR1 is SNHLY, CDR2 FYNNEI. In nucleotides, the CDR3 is TGTGCCAGCAATGGGTTAGTCAATAGGGGCACTGAAGCTTTCTTT. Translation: CASNGLVNRGTEAFF.

The DNA for the CDR3 is TGTGCCAGCAGTTTACCCGACAGCCAGGGGTACAATGAGCAGTTCTTC. Amino acid sequence: CASSLPDSQGYNEQFF. V is TRBV28 and J is TRBJ2-1; tentative D call: TRBD1 (6 bases). This CDR3 spans 16 amino acids. The germline V gene encodes CDR1 MDHEN and CDR2 SYDVKM. The V gene lost 2 bases and the J gene lost 4 bases, with 15 bases spanning the gap. Complete variable domain (other parts from reference TRBV28 and TRBJ2-1): DVKVTQSSRYLVKRTGEKVFLECVQDMDHENMFWYRQDPGLGLRLIYFSYDVKMKEKGDIPEGYSVSREKKERFSLILESASTNQTSMYLCASSLPDSQGYNEQFFGPGTRLTVL.

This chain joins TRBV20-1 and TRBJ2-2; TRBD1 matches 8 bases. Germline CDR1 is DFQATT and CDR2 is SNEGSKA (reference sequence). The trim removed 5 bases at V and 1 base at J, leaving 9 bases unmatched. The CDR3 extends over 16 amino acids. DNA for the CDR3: TGCAGTGCTTCTATCCCCGGGACAGGGAACACCGGGGAGCTGTTTTTT. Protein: CSASIPGTGNTGELFF.

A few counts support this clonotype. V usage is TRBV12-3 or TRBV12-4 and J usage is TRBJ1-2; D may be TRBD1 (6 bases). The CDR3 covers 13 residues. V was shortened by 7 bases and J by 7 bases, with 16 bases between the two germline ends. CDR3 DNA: TGTGCCAGCACTCCCATCGAGGGGGTTGGCTACACCTTC. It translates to CASTPIEGVGYTF.

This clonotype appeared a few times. The CDR3 DNA is TGTGCCAGCAGCTTACTTCGTAGCGGAAAAAACATTCAGTACTTC. As protein: CASSLLRSGKNIQYF. The chain carries TRBV13 and TRBJ2-4; maybe TRBD2 (6 bases). The CDR3 sequence is 15 residues long. Trimming took 2 bases from V and 4 from J, leaving 12 bases between them. The V gene's germline CDR1 is PRHDT and CDR2 FYEKMQ (reference sequence).

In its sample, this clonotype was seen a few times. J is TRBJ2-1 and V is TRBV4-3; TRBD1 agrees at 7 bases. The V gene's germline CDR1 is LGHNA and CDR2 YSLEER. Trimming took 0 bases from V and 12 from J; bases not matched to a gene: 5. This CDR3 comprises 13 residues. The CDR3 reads CASSQDSGTAQFF. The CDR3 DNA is TGCGCCAGCAGCCAAGATTCGGGGACAGCGCAGTTCTTC.

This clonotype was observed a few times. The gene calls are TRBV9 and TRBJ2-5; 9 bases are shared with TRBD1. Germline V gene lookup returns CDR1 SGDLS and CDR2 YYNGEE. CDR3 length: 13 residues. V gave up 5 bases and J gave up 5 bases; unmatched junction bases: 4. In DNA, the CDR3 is TGTGCCAGCAGTCGTACAGGGGGCGAGACCCAGTACTTC. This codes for CASSRTGGETQYF. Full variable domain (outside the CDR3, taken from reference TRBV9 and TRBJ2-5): DSGVTQTPKHLITATGQRVTLRCSPRSGDLSVYWYQQSLDQGLQFLIQYYNGEERAKGNILERFSAQQFPDLHSELNLSSLELGDSALYFCASSRTGGETQYFGPGTRLLVL.

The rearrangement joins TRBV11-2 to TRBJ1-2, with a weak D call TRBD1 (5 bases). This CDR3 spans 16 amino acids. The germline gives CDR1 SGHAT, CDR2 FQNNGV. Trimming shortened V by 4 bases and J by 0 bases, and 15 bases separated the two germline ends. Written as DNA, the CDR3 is TGTGCCAGCAGCTCGCCCCAGGGAATATCTAACTATGGCTACACCTTC. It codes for CASSSPQGISNYGYTF.

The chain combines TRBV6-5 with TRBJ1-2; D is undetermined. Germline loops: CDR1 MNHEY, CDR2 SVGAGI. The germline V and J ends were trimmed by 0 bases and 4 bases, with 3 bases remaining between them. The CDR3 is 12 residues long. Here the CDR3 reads CASSYSGYGYTF. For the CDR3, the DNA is TGTGCCAGCAGTTACTCGGGCTATGGCTACACCTTC.

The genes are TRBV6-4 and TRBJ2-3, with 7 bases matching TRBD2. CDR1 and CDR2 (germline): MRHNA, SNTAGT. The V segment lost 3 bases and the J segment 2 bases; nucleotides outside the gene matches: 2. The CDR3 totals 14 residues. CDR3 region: CASSESGVTDTQYF. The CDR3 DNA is TGTGCCAGCAGTGAAAGCGGGGTCACAGATACGCAGTATTTT.

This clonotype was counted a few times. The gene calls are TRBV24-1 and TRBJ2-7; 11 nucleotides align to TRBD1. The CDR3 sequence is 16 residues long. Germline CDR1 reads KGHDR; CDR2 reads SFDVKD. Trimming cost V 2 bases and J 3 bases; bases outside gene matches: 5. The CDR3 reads CATSDSRTGGFYEQYF. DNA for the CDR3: TGTGCCACCAGTGATTCGAGGACAGGGGGCTTCTACGAGCAGTACTTC.

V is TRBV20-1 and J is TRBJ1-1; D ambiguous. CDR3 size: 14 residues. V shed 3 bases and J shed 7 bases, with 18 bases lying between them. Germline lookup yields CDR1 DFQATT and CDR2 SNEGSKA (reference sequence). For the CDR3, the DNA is TGCAGTGCTAGTTCCTTTGGCCCGACGGTTGAAGCTTTCTTT. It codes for CSASSFGPTVEAFF.

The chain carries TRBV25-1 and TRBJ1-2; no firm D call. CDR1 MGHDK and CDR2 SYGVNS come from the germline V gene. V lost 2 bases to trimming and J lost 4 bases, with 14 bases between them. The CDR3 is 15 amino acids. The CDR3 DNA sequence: TGTGCCAGCAGTGAACTCGGGGATACCTTCTATGGCTACACCTTC. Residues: CASSELGDTFYGYTF.

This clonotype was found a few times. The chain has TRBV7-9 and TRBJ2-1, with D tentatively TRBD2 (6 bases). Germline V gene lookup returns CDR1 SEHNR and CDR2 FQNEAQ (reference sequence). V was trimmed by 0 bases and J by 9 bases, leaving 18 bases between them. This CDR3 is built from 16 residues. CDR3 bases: TGTGCCAGCAGCTTAGCCTCGGGACTGGGGTCCGGTGAGCAGTTCTTC. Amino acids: CASSLASGLGSGEQFF.

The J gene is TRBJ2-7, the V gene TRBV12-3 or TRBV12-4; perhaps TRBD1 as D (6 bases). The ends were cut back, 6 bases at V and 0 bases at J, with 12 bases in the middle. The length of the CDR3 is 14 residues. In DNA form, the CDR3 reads TGTGCCAGCAGCTATAGGACAGCCTCCTACGAGCAGTACTTC. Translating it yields CASSYRTASYEQYF.

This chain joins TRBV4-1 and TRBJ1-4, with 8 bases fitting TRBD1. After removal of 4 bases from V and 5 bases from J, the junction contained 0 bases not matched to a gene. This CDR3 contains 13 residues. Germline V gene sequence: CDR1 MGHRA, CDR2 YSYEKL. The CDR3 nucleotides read TGCGCCAGCAGCCGGACAGGGAATGAAAAACTGTTTTTT. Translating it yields CASSRTGNEKLFF.

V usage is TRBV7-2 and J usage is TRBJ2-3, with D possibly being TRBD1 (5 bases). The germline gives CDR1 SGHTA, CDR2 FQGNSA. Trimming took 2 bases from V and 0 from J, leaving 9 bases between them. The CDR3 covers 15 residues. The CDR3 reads CASSLLQGSTDTQYF. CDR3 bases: TGTGCCAGCAGCTTATTGCAGGGTAGCACAGATACGCAGTATTTT.

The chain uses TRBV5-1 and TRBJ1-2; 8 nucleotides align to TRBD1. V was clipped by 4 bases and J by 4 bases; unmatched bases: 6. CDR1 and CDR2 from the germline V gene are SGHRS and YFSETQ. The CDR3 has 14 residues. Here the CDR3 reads CASSREGQVYGYTF. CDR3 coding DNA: TGCGCCAGCAGCAGAGAGGGACAGGTCTATGGCTACACCTTC.

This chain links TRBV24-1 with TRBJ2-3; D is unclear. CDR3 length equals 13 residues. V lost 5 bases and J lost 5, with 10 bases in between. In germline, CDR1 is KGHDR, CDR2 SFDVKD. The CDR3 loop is CATSVRVEDTQYF. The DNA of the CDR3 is TGTGCCACCAGTGTACGGGTGGAAGATACGCAGTATTTT.

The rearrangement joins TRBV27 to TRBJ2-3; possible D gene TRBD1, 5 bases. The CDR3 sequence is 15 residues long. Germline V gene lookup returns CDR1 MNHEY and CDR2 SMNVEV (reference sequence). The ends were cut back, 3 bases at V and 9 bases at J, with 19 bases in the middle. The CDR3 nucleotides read TGTGCCAGCAGTTTGGGGCAGGGTTTATACGTCACGCAGTATTTT. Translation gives CASSLGQGLYVTQYF.

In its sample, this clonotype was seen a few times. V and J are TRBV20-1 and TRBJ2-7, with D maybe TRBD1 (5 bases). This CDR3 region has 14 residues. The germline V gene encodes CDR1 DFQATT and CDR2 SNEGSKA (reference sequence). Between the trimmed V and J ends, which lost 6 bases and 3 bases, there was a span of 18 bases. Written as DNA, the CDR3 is TGCAGTGCCTATACGGGCCAGGGTGGCTACGAGCAGTACTTC. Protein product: CSAYTGQGGYEQYF.

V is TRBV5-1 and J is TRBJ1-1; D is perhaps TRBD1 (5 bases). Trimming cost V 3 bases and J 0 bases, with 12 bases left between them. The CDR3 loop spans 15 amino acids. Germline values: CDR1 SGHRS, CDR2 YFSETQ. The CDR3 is CASSSGHGLNTEAFF. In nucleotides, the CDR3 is TGCGCCAGCAGCTCAGGACACGGTCTGAACACTGAAGCTTTCTTT. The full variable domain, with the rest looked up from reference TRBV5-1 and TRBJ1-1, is KAGVTQTPRYLIKTRGQQVTLSCSPISGHRSVSWYQQTPGQGLQFLFEYFSETQRNKGNFPGRFSGRQFSNSRSEMNVSTLELGDSALYLCASSSGHGLNTEAFFGQGTRLTVV.

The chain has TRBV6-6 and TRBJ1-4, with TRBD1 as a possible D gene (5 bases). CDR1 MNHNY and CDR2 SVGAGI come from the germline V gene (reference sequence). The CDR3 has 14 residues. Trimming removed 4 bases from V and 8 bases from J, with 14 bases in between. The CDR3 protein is CASSLKDKGEKLFF. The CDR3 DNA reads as TGTGCCAGCAGTTTGAAGGACAAAGGGGAAAAACTGTTTTTT.

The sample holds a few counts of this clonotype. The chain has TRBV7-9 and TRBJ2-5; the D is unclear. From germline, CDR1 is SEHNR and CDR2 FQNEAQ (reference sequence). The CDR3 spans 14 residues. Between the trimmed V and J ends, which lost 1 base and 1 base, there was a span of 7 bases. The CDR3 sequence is CASSLVQVQETQYF. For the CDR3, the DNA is TGTGCCAGCAGCTTAGTGCAAGTCCAAGAGACCCAGTACTTC.

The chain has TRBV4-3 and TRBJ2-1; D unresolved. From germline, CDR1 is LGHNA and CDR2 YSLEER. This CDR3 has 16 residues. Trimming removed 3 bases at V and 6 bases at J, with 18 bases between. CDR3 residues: CASSQDVGSFGNEQFF. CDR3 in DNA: TGCGCCAGCAGCCAGGACGTCGGGTCCTTTGGCAATGAGCAGTTCTTC.

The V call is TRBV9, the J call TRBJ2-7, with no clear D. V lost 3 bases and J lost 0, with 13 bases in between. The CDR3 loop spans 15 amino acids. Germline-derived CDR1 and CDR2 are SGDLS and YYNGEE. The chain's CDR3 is CASSARLDNSYEQYF. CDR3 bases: TGTGCCAGCAGCGCCCGTCTTGATAACTCCTACGAGCAGTACTTC.